This T cell receptor (beta chain) was obtained from a study of T cell repertoires in cytomegalovirus infection (dated 2019 in TCRdb). Context from the whole study: Because public TCR beta signatures pointed to carriage of CMV infection together with the matching HLA type, the HLA type of each donor mattered for the analysis.

For this clonotype: Its antigen has not been determined. Base qualities are missing; no much larger clone stands one base away.

The germline V gene (reference sequence) supplies CDR1 DFQATT and CDR2 SNEGSKA. Relative to germline, V is missing 1 base and J is missing 7 bases, with 8 bases of the junction outside any gene match. From its cysteine to its phenylalanine, the CDR3 spans 15 amino acids. Only the CDR3 DNA is retained, 45 bases long and in frame from the first base. TCRdb shows the sequencer as Illumina HiSeq 1500. The public sequencing data were trimmed at Q25 with fastp and processed into clonotypes with MiXCR by TCRdb, which kept only in-frame beta chains. A single entry per CDR3 protein holds the most common genes and DNA from its merged rows. The sample table shows 450,000 to 650,000 distinct CDR3 sequences, and about a quarter are seen once. Roughly 13% of the sample is taken by the ten largest. Paper-wide results and their limitations: Cumulative frequency of public TCR beta family members discriminated carriers of CMV infection plus the relevant HLA type in this cohort and an independent 352-donor cohort. The ex vivo response was dominated by HLA-C-restricted CMV-specific TCR beta clonotypes, and the single most frequent clonotype in two of eight donors was supplied by these HLA-C-restricted clonotypes.

The chain is made from TRBV20-1 and TRBJ1-5, with TRBD1 identical over 9 junction bases. This TCR was recovered from a human donor in good health (CMV status not recorded). Some clones in this sample may be carry-over from other donors' samples. The sequenced material came from PBMCs. The bases read TGCAGTGCTAGAGGGGGGGACAGGGAAAAACAGCCCCAGCATTTT. This is translated as CSARGGDREKQPQHF.